Below, 11 T cell receptor beta chains from the same sample are listed, as sequenced in a study of cytomegalovirus exposure and HLA in healthy donors. The study ran its PCR with 60 Vbeta and 13 Jbeta primers. Clones were read by immunoSEQ multiplex PCR, and TCRdb kept only the in-frame ones, dropping some. The sample has 100,000 to 150,000 clones, more than 70% seen once. The specimen sequenced was PBMCs. These receptors originate from a man in his forties or fifties in good health and CMV-seronegative.

This chain uses TRBV29-1 with TRBJ2-7; tentatively, D is TRBD1 (6 bases). CDR3 length: 12 residues. Germline V gene data show CDR1 as SQVTM and CDR2 as ANQGSEA. Trimming stripped 6 bases from V and 6 bases from J, with 15 bases between. CDR3 loop: CSVGFRGLEQYF. CDR3 nucleotide sequence: TGCAGCGTGGGATTCAGGGGTCTCGAGCAGTACTTC.

The rearrangement uses TRBV5-1 and TRBJ2-7; tentative D call: TRBD1 (6 bases). Trimming cost V 0 bases and J 8 bases, with 9 bases left between them. The CDR3 loop spans 12 amino acids. Germline loops: CDR1 SGHRS, CDR2 YFSETQ. The CDR3 spells CASSLEGDKQYF. The CDR3, as DNA: TGCGCCAGCAGCTTGGAGGGGGACAAGCAGTACTTC.

The gene calls are TRBV6-8 and TRBJ2-7; 8 bases match TRBD2. This CDR3 is 14 amino acids long. The germline gives CDR1 MNHGY, CDR2 SAAAGT. The DNA for the CDR3 is TGTTCATACGATGGCGGGAGGCCCACCTACGAGCAGTACTTC. This codes for CSYDGGRPTYEQYF.

This sequence joins TRBV2 and TRBJ2-1, with a tentative D call TRBD2 (6 bases). CDR3 length: 15 amino acids. The V end was cut by 5 bases, the J end by 4 bases, with 15 bases between. The V gene's germline CDR1 is SNHLY and CDR2 FYNNEI. CDR3 bases: TGTGCCAGCAGTCTCACGGGACTTCGTTACAATGAGCAGTTCTTC. Protein product: CASSLTGLRYNEQFF.

This clone was seen a few times. The genes are TRBV5-6 and TRBJ1-1; D not resolved. CDR3 size: 12 residues. V was trimmed by 5 bases and J by 5 bases, leaving 10 bases between them. CDR1 and CDR2 from the germline V gene are SGHDT and YYEEEE. CDR3 protein: CASSLDFTEAFF. DNA for the CDR3: TGTGCCAGCAGTCTAGACTTTACTGAAGCTTTCTTT.

This clone was recorded once. J is TRBJ1-2 and V is TRBV27; D gene unclear. V was trimmed by 3 bases and J by 5 bases, leaving 13 bases between them. The germline gives CDR1 MNHEY, CDR2 SMNVEV (reference sequence). The CDR3 sequence is 14 residues long. The CDR3 here is CASSFRGGEYGYTF. CDR3 nucleotide sequence: TGTGCCAGCAGTTTCCGCGGCGGGGAATATGGCTACACCTTC.

V gene TRBV5-8 combines with J gene TRBJ1-5; D is uncertain. Trimming left V 4 bases short and J 5 bases short, with 10 bases between. The CDR3 spans 13 residues. Germline V lookup: CDR1 SGHTS, CDR2 YDEGEE. The CDR3 region is CASSPEVDQPQHF. DNA of the CDR3: TGTGCCAGCAGCCCGGAGGTAGATCAGCCCCAGCATTTT.

This chain links TRBV19 with TRBJ1-1; D is unresolved. V was clipped by 1 base and J by 6 bases, with 9 bases between them. CDR1 LNHDA and CDR2 SQIVND come from the germline V gene (reference sequence). The CDR3 is 13 amino acids. This CDR3 reads CASSIGGSAEAFF. CDR3 DNA sequence: TGTGCCAGTAGTATAGGTGGGAGTGCTGAAGCTTTCTTT.

This clone was observed once. J is TRBJ1-2 and V is TRBV28; TRBD1 matches at 8 bases. V gave up 6 bases and J gave up 1 base; unmatched junction bases: 4. The germline CDR1 and CDR2 sequences are MDHEN and SYDVKM. The CDR3 runs 14 residues. Here the CDR3 reads CASRRTGGNYGYTF. DNA of the CDR3: TGTGCCAGCAGGAGAACAGGGGGTAACTATGGCTACACCTTC.

The rearrangement links TRBV6-1 to TRBJ1-5; possible D gene TRBD1, 5 bases. The CDR3 is made up of 14 amino acids. Trimming removed 5 bases at V and 6 bases at J, with 14 bases between. Germline CDR1 reads MNHNS; CDR2 reads SASEGT. CDR3 amino acids: CASSHDRPPQPQHF. The CDR3 bases are TGTGCCAGCAGTCACGACAGACCGCCTCAGCCCCAGCATTTT.

The rearrangement joins TRBV27 to TRBJ1-4; D is possibly TRBD1 (6 bases). CDR3 length: 11 residues. The germline V and J ends were trimmed by 10 bases and 11 bases, with 14 bases remaining between them. Looked up from germline, CDR1 is MNHEY and CDR2 is SMNVEV (reference sequence). CDR3 amino acids: CATQGNGKLFF. DNA for the CDR3: TGTGCCACCCAGGGGAACGGGAAACTGTTTTTT.